Listed below are T cell receptor beta chains from one sample, sequenced in a study of cytomegalovirus exposure and HLA in healthy donors. The repertoire was sequenced with immunoSEQ multiplex PCR; TCRdb's copy has only in-frame clones and lacks some. This table has tens of thousands of clones, over 95% appearing once. Sequencing used PBMCs. The receptors derive from a woman aged 18-29 years in good health and CMV-seropositive. Both conserved end residues are part of each CDR3. The D gene is left open where the match is weak. Some rows mark clone size as missing; the rest say once, few, many or name a class of expanded clone.

abundance	v_gene	d_gene	j_gene	len	CDR3nt	CDR3aa
NA	TRBV29-1	NA	TRBJ2-1	13	TGCAGCGTTGAAGTGGGAGTGGGCTATGAGCAGTTCTTC	CSVEVGVGYEQFF
NA	TRBV21-1	NA	TRBJ2-1	15	TGTGCCAGCAGCAACGGGCGGGAGGGCCCCCATGAGCAGTTCTTC	CASSNGREGPHEQFF
NA	TRBV6-4	NA	TRBJ2-3	13	TGTGCCAGCAGTGACTCTAGCCAGGATACGCAGTATTTT	CASSDSSQDTQYF
NA	TRBV7-2	TRBD2	TRBJ2-7	17	TGTGCCAGCAGCTTAGCGCTTAGGACTAGCGGGAGGGGAGAGCAGTACTTC	CASSLALRTSGRGEQYF
NA	TRBV6-5	NA	TRBJ2-7	13	TGTGCCAGCAGTTCGAGTCCCTTTGACGAGCAGTACTTC	CASSSSPFDEQYF
NA	TRBV7-6	TRBD1	TRBJ2-7	13	TGTGCCAGCAGCCAAGACAGGGACTACGAGCAGTACTTC	CASSQDRDYEQYF
NA	TRBV15	NA	TRBJ2-1	16	TGTGCCACCAGCAGAGAAGCAGGACTGGGTGACAATGAGCAGTTCTTC	CATSREAGLGDNEQFF
NA	TRBV9	NA	TRBJ2-5	15	TGTGCCAGCAGCGTAGGGGGGGAGACTAGGGAGACCCAGTACTTC	CASSVGGETRETQYF
NA	TRBV27	TRBD1	TRBJ2-1	14	TGTGCCAGCAGTATCGCCCCAGGGGGCGATTTAAAGTTCTTC	CASSIAPGGDLKFF
NA	TRBV6-5	NA	TRBJ2-6	13	TGTGCCAGCAGGGCAAACGGGGCCAACGTCCTGACTTTC	CASRANGANVLTF
NA	TRBV27	NA	TRBJ2-7	13	TGTGCCAGCAGTTTAAGTGAGGCCTACGAGCAGTACTTC	CASSLSEAYEQYF
NA	TRBV5-1	TRBD1	TRBJ2-7	19	TGCGCCAGCAGCTTGGTCTCGGGACAGGGGGCGAGGGGCGCCTACGAGCAGTACTTC	CASSLVSGQGARGAYEQYF
NA	TRBV19	TRBD2	TRBJ2-3	16	TGTGCCAGTAGGAGATTACTAGCGGGAAGCACAGATACGCAGTATTTT	CASRRLLAGSTDTQYF
NA	TRBV15	TRBD1	TRBJ2-7	14	TGTGCCACGGCGCCGGGACAGGGACAGGACGAGCAGTACTTC	CATAPGQGQDEQYF
NA	TRBV5-6	TRBD1	TRBJ1-5	15	TGTGCCAGCAGCTACTGGGACAGGGGCAATCAGCCCCAGCATTTT	CASSYWDRGNQPQHF
NA	TRBV18	TRBD1	TRBJ2-1	17	TGTGCCAGCTCACCACGACAGGGGTTAGGGAAATTCGATGAGCAGTTCTTC	CASSPRQGLGKFDEQFF
NA	TRBV13	TRBD2	TRBJ2-1	16	TGTGCCAGCAGCCCGCAGGGGACTAGCGGATACAATGAGCAGTTCTTC	CASSPQGTSGYNEQFF
NA	TRBV5-8	TRBD2	TRBJ2-7	16	TGTGCCAGCAGCTTGAGGAGGCTAGCGGAAACCTACGAGCAGTACTTC	CASSLRRLAETYEQYF
once	TRBV5-1	NA	TRBJ2-1	15	TGCGCCAGCAGCTTCAGACCCCAACAGGGCAATGAGCAGTTCTTC	CASSFRPQQGNEQFF
NA	TRBV5-4	NA	TRBJ2-7	13	TGTGCCAGCAGCCCGGACAGATCATACGAGCAGTACTTC	CASSPDRSYEQYF
NA	TRBV27	NA	TRBJ2-7	14	TGTGCCAGCAGTTACGCGAGAGGGAGCTACGAGCAGTACTTC	CASSYARGSYEQYF
NA	TRBV5-8	NA	TRBJ1-2	16	TGTGCCAGCAGCGCCACTCCTCCTGAAACTTACTATGGCTACACCTTC	CASSATPPETYYGYTF
NA	TRBV11-3	NA	TRBJ2-7	14	TGTGCCAGCAGCCGCGGAAGAGGCTCCTACGAGCAGTACTTC	CASSRGRGSYEQYF
NA	TRBV27	TRBD1	TRBJ1-3	14	TGTGCCAGCAGTTCCAGGGGGCCAGGAAACACCATATATTTT	CASSSRGPGNTIYF
NA	TRBV6-1	NA	TRBJ2-2	16	TGTGCCAGCAGTGAACGGGGCGGGGCGAACACCGGGGAGCTGTTTTTT	CASSERGGANTGELFF
NA	TRBV7-3	TRBD2	TRBJ2-1	15	TGTGCCAGCAGCCCCCCGGGACTAGCGGAAACAGAGCAGTTCTTC	CASSPPGLAETEQFF
NA	TRBV4-1	TRBD1	TRBJ1-5	17	TGCGCCAGCAGCCAAGACTTCTTGGACAGGCTTTATCAGCCCCAGCATTTT	CASSQDFLDRLYQPQHF
NA	TRBV10-3	TRBD2	TRBJ2-1	11	TGTGCCATCCGGGGGGTTGATGAGCAGTTCTTC	CAIRGVDEQFF
NA	TRBV15	NA	TRBJ1-5	15	TGTGCCACCAGCGGGGGGCGGGGGGCAGGTCAGCCCCAGCATTTT	CATSGGRGAGQPQHF